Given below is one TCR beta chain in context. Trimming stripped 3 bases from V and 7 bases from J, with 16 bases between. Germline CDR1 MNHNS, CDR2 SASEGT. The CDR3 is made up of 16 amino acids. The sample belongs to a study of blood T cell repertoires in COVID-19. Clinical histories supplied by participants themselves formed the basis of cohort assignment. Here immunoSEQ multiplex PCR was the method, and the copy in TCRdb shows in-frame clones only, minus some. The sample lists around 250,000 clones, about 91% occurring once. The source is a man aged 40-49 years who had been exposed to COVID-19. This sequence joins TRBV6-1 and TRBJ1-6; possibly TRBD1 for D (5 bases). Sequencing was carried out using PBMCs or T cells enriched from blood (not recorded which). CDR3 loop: CASSDDQGIPNSPLHF. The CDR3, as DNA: TGTGCCAGCAGTGATGACCAGGGAATTCCAAATTCACCCCTCCACTTT.